This T cell receptor (beta chain) originates from a study of identical twins. A universal primer site was incorporated via template switching, and the cDNA contained unique molecular identifiers. TCRdb independently ran MiXCR on the 5' RACE reads; one entry per CDR3 protein. The sample lists 350,000 or so distinct CDR3 sequences, around 9.7% occurring once. Whole-study results and caveats: Out-of-frame alpha sequences common to twins exhibited a surplus of low generation probability. There is a chance that invariant MAIT and iNKT cells partially muddied zero-insertion analyses.

V gave up 1 base and J gave up 3 bases, with 10 bases separating them. Germline CDR1 and CDR2: MDHEN and SYDVKM. This CDR3 is 15 amino acids long. This clonotype was detected ten times or more. Its antigen is unidentified. The receptor comes from a woman between 45 and 65 years old in good health. Specimen: naive T cells sorted from blood. V gene TRBV28 combines with J gene TRBJ1-5, with a possible D match to TRBD1 (5 bases). The DNA for the CDR3 is TGTGCCAGCAGTTTATTGGGGGGAATCAATCAGCCCCAGCATTTT. This encodes CASSLLGGINQPQHF.